One T cell receptor (beta chain) is described in this entry. It has no known antigen specificity. Base quality data are lacking; no much larger clone is found one base away. The data originate from a study of shared clonotypes between healthy human individuals (dated by TCRdb to 2020 to 2021). Describing the broader study: The cohort included three men and two women between 18 and 49 years of age. To estimate repertoire size and how much clonotype sharing occurs between individuals, the study deeply sequenced the blood TCR repertoires of 4 to 6 healthy adults. Libraries were prepared and TCR repertoires were sequenced by different laboratories using diverse techniques, in order to increase sequencing depth and limit assay-specific biases. Each donor's leukapheresis produced roughly between roughly 0.85 and 10 billion PBMCs.

The donors were healthy, HIV-negative adults who had no recently reported acute infections or vaccinations. Every donor was a Caucasian adult living in Nashville, Tennessee, USA. In the unsorted samples, roughly 90 million PBMCs were counted, and genomic DNA was extracted using the QIAamp DNA Blood Mini kit. After blood collection by leukapheresis, PBMCs were isolated using Ficoll-Histopaque density gradient centrifugation and then cryopreserved in the vapor phase of liquid nitrogen. What the work shows at the level of the full study, not this receptor alone: The small number of donors limited the genetic and exposure-history diversity represented. Pairwise subsampling led to the expectation that sequencing depth would affect the degree of clonotype sharing among donors. Sampling was restricted to blood, and TCR repertoires in tissue are likely to differ from TCR repertoires in blood.

Using the deep immunoSEQ assay, multiplex PCR amplified TCR CDR3 regions from genomic DNA. For each cell subset, the extracted genomic DNA was distributed evenly across all wells of several immunoSEQ 96-well plates, and each plate served as one replicate. For unsorted PBMC, around 300 ng of genomic DNA, equivalent to approximately 30,000 T cell genomes, went into each replicate PCR. Unsorted PBMC genomic DNA was sequenced across ten immunoSEQ deep assay plates. Purified libraries were measured with a Qubit 3.0 fluorometer, size-checked on a Bioanalyzer 2100, and measured again with the KAPA Library Quantification kit. Every immunoSEQ 96-well plate was sequenced on a dedicated single-read 150-cycle Illumina NextSeq 550 flow cell. The authors' pipeline ran thus. Because the immunoSEQ output included only junctional sequences and no quality scores, the filtering could not be the same as the filtering used for full-length reads. Sequences were annotated with PyIR, a Python wrapper for IgBLAST v1.9, using IMGT germline references to assign V/J genes and CDR3. Reads with weak V/J assignments (E-value above 1e-6), missing CDR3, stop codons, out-of-frame junctions, or ambiguous translated residues were removed. V3J clonotypes were defined by identical inferred V gene, J gene, and CDR3 amino acid sequence. The percentage overlap between two repertoires was calculated by dividing the number of shared unique clonotypes by the size of the smaller repertoire. Repertoire richness was assessed with RTK rarefaction, the Chao1 estimator, and Recon v2.1 estimates of unobserved clonotypes. This is the immuneACCESS table as TCRdb keeps it, with only in-frame sequences that have V and J called. A part of the clones is gone; compared with another copy, unresolved V genes explain less than half, and the rest is unexplained. V, J and clone size reflect that table, while D and trimming were determined from the DNA. In this sample the table shows some 450,000 clones, over 60% of which occur a single time. The ten largest make up 12% of the sample.

Per the germline V gene (reference sequence), MNHNY is the CDR1 and SVGAGI is the CDR2. The germline V end is reduced by 5 bases and the J end by 8 bases; junction bases left unmatched: 15. The CDR3 measures 16 amino acids from cysteine to phenylalanine. Only CDR3 DNA remains: 48 bases, in frame from the first base. Sequenced sample: PBMCs. This TCR came from a woman in her thirties or forties in good health. Some clones in this sample may be carry-over from other donors' samples. This receptor chain uses TRBV6-6 and TRBJ2-7; TRBD2 aligns with 10 central bases. At the DNA level, the sequence is TGTGCCAGCAGTGGTGTAAAGGCTAGCGGGAGTATTAAGCAGTACTTC. Translated, it gives CASSGVKASGSIKQYF.